Included here is one TCR beta chain sequence, with context. The germline V gene encodes CDR1 SGHAT and CDR2 FQNNGV. CDR3 length: 12 amino acids. Trimming removed 8 bases from V and 9 bases from J, with 17 bases in between. Original handling: Estimates of nucleated cell counts were drawn from the amplification of reference gene primers. Sequenced by immunoSEQ multiplex PCR; TCRdb stores in-frame clones only, minus some. V, J and clone size reflect that table, while D and trimming were determined from the DNA. The sample lists approximately 260,000 clones, about four fifths seen once, with 9.6% in the top ten. The data belong to a study of blood T cell repertoires in COVID-19. Study as a whole: Acute and convalescent COVID-19 samples came from the United States, Italy and Spain. Nucleic acid was either cDNA or gDNA, and it came from T cells, B-cell-depleted T cells, or PBMCs.

The clonotype was recovered from an elderly woman with acute or convalescent COVID-19. Sequences were obtained from peripheral blood. The rearrangement uses TRBV11-2 and TRBJ2-7, with D unclear. CDR3 in DNA: TGTGCCAGCCGCCAAGCCCAGGCCTGGCAGTACTTC. It translates to CASRQAQAWQYF.